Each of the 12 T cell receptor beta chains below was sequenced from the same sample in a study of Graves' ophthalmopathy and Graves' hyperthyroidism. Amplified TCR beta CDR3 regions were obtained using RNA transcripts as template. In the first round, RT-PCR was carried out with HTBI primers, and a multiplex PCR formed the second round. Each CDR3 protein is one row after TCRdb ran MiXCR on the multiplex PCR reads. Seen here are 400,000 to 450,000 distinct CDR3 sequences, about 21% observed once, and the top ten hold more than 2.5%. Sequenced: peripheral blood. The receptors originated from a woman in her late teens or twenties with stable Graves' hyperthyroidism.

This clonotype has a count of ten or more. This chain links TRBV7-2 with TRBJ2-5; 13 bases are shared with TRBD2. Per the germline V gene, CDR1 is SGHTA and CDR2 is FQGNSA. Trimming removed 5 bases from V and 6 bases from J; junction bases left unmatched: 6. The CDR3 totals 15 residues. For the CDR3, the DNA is TGTGCCAGCAGCACAGGACTAGCGGGAGTCCAGACCCAGTACTTC. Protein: CASSTGLAGVQTQYF.

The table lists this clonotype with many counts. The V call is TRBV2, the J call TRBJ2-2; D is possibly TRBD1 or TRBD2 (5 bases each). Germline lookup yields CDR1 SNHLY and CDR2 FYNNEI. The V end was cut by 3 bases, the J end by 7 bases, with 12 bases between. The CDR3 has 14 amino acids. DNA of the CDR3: TGTGCCAGCAGTGAGGCAGGGAGCCGCGGGGAGCTGTTTTTT. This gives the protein CASSEAGSRGELFF.

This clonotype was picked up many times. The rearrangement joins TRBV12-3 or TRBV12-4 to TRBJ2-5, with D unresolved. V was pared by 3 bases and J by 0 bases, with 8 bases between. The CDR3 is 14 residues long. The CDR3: CASSLRLYQETQYF. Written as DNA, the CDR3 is TGTGCCAGCAGTTTGAGGCTGTACCAAGAGACCCAGTACTTC.

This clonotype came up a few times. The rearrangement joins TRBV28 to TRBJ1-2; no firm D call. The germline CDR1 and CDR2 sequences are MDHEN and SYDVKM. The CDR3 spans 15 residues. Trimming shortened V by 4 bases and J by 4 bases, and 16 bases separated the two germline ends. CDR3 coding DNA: TGTGCCAGCAGTTCCCCCCCCCTTGTCATCTATGGCTACACCTTC. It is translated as CASSSPPLVIYGYTF.

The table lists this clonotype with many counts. For the CDR3, the DNA is TGCAGTGTGCAAAAGAGACCTCTCAGCGGCTACGAGCAGTACTTC. Encoded protein: CSVQKRPLSGYEQYF. The chain uses TRBV20-1 and TRBJ2-7, with a tentative D call TRBD2 (5 bases). The CDR3 contains 15 residues. The germline V gene has CDR1 DFQATT and CDR2 SNEGSKA (reference sequence). The V gene lost 7 bases and the J gene lost 3 bases, with 22 bases spanning the gap.

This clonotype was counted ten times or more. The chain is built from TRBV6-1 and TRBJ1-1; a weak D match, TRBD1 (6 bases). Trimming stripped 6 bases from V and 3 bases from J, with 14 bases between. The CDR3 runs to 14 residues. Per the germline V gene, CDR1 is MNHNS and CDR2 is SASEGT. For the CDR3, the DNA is TGTGCCAGCAGGATTTCGGGGGGCGACACTGAAGCTTTCTTT. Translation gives CASRISGGDTEAFF.

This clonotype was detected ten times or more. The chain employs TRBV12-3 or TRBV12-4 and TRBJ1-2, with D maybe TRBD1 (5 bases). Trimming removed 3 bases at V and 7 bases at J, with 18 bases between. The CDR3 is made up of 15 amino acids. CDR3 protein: CASSFNPGNPSGYTF. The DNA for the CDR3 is TGTGCCAGCAGTTTTAACCCAGGGAACCCCTCTGGCTACACCTTC.

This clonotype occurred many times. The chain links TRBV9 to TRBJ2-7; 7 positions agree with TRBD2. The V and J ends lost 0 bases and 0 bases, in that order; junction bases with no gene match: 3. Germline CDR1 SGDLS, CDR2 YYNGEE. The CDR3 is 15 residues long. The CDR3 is CASSVDGGSSYEQYF. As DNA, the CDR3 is TGTGCCAGCAGCGTAGATGGCGGGAGCTCCTACGAGCAGTACTTC.

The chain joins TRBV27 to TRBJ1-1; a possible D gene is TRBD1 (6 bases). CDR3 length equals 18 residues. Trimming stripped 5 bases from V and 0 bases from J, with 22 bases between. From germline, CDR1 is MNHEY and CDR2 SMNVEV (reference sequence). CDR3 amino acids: CASSIHPDRNLMNTEAFF. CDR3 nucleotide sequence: TGTGCCAGCAGTATTCACCCCGACAGGAATCTAATGAACACTGAAGCTTTCTTT.

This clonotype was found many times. CDR3 sequence (DNA): TGTGCCAGCAGTCGACTAGCGGGACCCTTTAACTACGAGCAGTACTTC. It yields the protein CASSRLAGPFNYEQYF. The genes are TRBV12-3 or TRBV12-4 and TRBJ2-7; the match to TRBD2 covers 11 bases. Trimming took 5 bases from V and 3 from J; bases not matched to a gene: 9. This CDR3 is 16 amino acids long.

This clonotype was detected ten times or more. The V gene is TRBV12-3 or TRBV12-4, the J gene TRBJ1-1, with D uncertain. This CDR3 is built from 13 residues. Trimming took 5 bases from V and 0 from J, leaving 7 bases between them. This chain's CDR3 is CASSPSMNTEAFF. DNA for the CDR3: TGTGCCAGCAGTCCGTCGATGAACACTGAAGCTTTCTTT.

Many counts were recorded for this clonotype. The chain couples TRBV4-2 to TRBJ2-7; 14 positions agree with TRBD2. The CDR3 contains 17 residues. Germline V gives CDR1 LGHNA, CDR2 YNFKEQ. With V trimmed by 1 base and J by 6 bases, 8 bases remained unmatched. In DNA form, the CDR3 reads TGTGCCAGCAGCCAAGCTTGGGGACTAGCGGGAGTTGGCGAGCAGTACTTC. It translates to CASSQAWGLAGVGEQYF.